These 23 T cell receptor beta chains share one sample of origin, sequenced in a study of OX40 agonist ivuxolimab in advanced cancers. Produced via immunoSEQ multiplex PCR; TCRdb's table is partial and in-frame only. Here the sample spans 65,000 to 95,000 clones, about 91% being singletons. The sequencing here drew on CD4+ or CD8+ T cells sorted from blood, taken in a trial of the OX40 agonist ivuxolimab. These receptor sequences come from an adult with an advanced solid tumor such as melanoma, head and neck, liver or kidney cancer.

V is TRBV10-3 and J is TRBJ2-3; D is perhaps TRBD2 (7 bases). The V end was cut by 8 bases, the J end by 1 base, with 16 bases between. Germline values: CDR1 ENHRY, CDR2 SYGVKD. The CDR3 covers 15 residues. Written as DNA, the CDR3 is TGTGCCATCCGTCCCGGGGGGCCTCGCACAGATACGCAGTATTTT. It yields the protein CAIRPGGPRTDTQYF.

For this clone: The junction departs from germline at one end; a sequencing error may be responsible. V is TRBV18 and J is TRBJ1-1; TRBD1 matches 7 bases. Germline V gives CDR1 KGHSH, CDR2 LQKENI. The CDR3 is 16 residues long. This CDR3 is CASSPLTGDLNTEAFF. The CDR3 DNA reads TGTGCCAGCTCTCCACTTACAGGGGACCTGAACACTGAAGCTTTCTTT.

The J gene is TRBJ1-6, the V gene TRBV6-6; 8 bases agree with TRBD1. In germline, CDR1 is MNHNY, CDR2 SVGAGI (reference sequence). CDR3 length equals 14 residues. V trimming: 8 bases; J trimming: 8 bases; junction bases outside the gene matches: 8. The CDR3 DNA is TGTGCCAGCCTGAGACCGGGACAGGATTCACCCCTCCACTTT. As protein: CASLRPGQDSPLHF.

The chain employs TRBV11-2 and TRBJ2-1; 7 bases are a match to TRBD1. The length of the CDR3 is 13 residues. The V segment lost 3 bases and the J segment 6 bases; nucleotides outside the gene matches: 2. Germline V gene lookup returns CDR1 SGHAT and CDR2 FQNNGV. CDR3 protein: CASSFTGANEQFF. The CDR3 DNA reads as TGTGCCAGCAGCTTTACAGGGGCCAATGAGCAGTTCTTC.

This rearrangement joins TRBV6-1 to TRBJ2-7; 9 bases are a match to TRBD1. The length of the CDR3 is 14 residues. CDR1 is MNHNS, CDR2 SASEGT, per germline. J lost 0 bases, V lost 10 bases, and 7 bases had no gene match. The CDR3 region is CAISDRGSSYEQYV. The CDR3 region has the DNA TGTGCCATCTCGGACAGGGGAAGCTCCTACGAGCAGTACGTC.

J is TRBJ1-1 and V is TRBV5-1; a possible D gene is TRBD1 (6 bases). The germline V gene encodes CDR1 SGHRS and CDR2 YFSETQ. The length of the CDR3 is 15 residues. V gave up 1 base and J gave up 4 bases, with 14 bases separating them. The CDR3 DNA is TGCGCCAGCAGCTTGTGGGGGGCCGGGTCCACTGAAGCTTTCTTT. Protein product: CASSLWGAGSTEAFF. Supplemented by reference TRBV5-1 and TRBJ1-1, the full variable domain reads KAGVTQTPRYLIKTRGQQVTLSCSPISGHRSVSWYQQTPGQGLQFLFEYFSETQRNKGNFPGRFSGRQFSNSRSEMNVSTLELGDSALYLCASSLWGAGSTEAFFGQGTRLTVV.

This clone was seen more than once but under ten times. The rearrangement uses TRBV2 and TRBJ1-6; D gene uncertain. V lost 7 bases and J 8 bases, leaving 12 bases between the germline ends. The CDR3 totals 13 residues. Per the germline V gene, CDR1 is SNHLY and CDR2 is FYNNEI. The CDR3 reads CASKNKWDSPLHF. CDR3 sequence (DNA): TGTGCCAGCAAAAATAAGTGGGATTCACCCCTCCACTTT.

Written as DNA, the CDR3 is TGTGCCAGCAGCTTAGGGGGTACCTCTGGAAACACCATATATTTT. Translation gives CASSLGGTSGNTIYF. The chain combines TRBV7-2 with TRBJ1-3; no clear D. This CDR3 spans 15 amino acids. Germline CDR1 reads SGHTA; CDR2 reads FQGNSA. The V end lost 1 base, the J end lost 0 bases, and 7 bases lay between the germline ends.

The chain joins TRBV7-2 to TRBJ2-7, with 11 bases matching TRBD2. V gave up 4 bases and J gave up 2 bases; unmatched junction bases: 4. This CDR3 contains 15 residues. Germline CDR1 SGHTA, CDR2 FQGNSA. The CDR3: CASSSGLAATYEQYF. CDR3 coding DNA: TGTGCCAGCAGCTCGGGACTAGCGGCAACCTACGAGCAGTACTTC. The variable domain in full, completed from reference TRBV7-2 and TRBJ2-7, reads GAGVSQSPSNKVTEKGKDVELRCDPISGHTALYWYRQSLGQGLEFLIYFQGNSAPDKSGLPSDRFSAERTGGSVSTLTIQRTQQEDSAVYLCASSSGLAATYEQYFGPGTRLTVT.

The CDR3 nucleotides read TGTGCCAGCAGTGACGTCATTGACAGGTTTCTGACTTTC. It specifies CASSDVIDRFLTF. The gene calls are TRBV6-5 and TRBJ2-6, with D possibly being TRBD1 (6 bases). Between the trimmed V and J ends, which lost 5 bases and 16 bases, there was a span of 18 bases. There are 13 residues in the CDR3. CDR1 and CDR2 from the germline V gene are MNHEY and SVGAGI.

In its sample, this clone was seen once. The chain joins TRBV7-3 to TRBJ2-3, with D possibly TRBD2 on 6 matching bases. The CDR3 totals 12 residues. The germline V gene encodes CDR1 SGHTA and CDR2 FQGTGA. The V and J ends lost 8 bases and 4 bases respectively, with 10 bases between them. Here the CDR3 reads CASGSGSDTQYF. CDR3 bases: TGTGCCAGCGGGAGCGGGTCAGATACGCAGTATTTT.

V is TRBV5-1 and J is TRBJ2-3; TRBD1 aligns across 8 bases. The V gene end was trimmed by 0 bases and the J gene end by 1 base; junction bases not matched to a gene: 1. Germline CDR1 and CDR2: SGHRS and YFSETQ. The CDR3 sequence is 15 residues long. This chain's CDR3 is CASSLAGQGTDTQYF. In DNA form, the CDR3 reads TGCGCCAGCAGCTTGGCGGGACAGGGCACAGATACGCAGTATTTT.

The chain couples TRBV28 to TRBJ2-1; 9 nucleotides line up with TRBD1. The V gene end was trimmed by 10 bases and the J gene end by 8 bases; junction bases not matched to a gene: 15. Germline CDR1 MDHEN, CDR2 SYDVKM. The CDR3 consists of 15 residues. CDR3 DNA sequence: TGTGCCACCCAAGTCGGTGGGACAGGGAAAGATGAGCAGTTCTTC. It specifies CATQVGGTGKDEQFF.

The chain combines TRBV19 with TRBJ1-1; perhaps TRBD1 as D (6 bases). The ends were cut back, 3 bases at V and 4 bases at J, with 21 bases in the middle. CDR1 is LNHDA and CDR2 is SQIVND in the germline V gene (reference sequence). CDR3 length: 17 residues. The CDR3 loop is CASSISPQGRSGTEAFF. The CDR3 region has the DNA TGTGCCAGTAGTATTTCTCCCCAGGGGAGATCTGGCACTGAAGCTTTCTTT.

A single count supports this clone. CDR3 coding DNA: TGTGCCAGCAGCGTTATGGGGACAGGCTATAATTCACCCCTCCACTTT. Translation gives CASSVMGTGYNSPLHF. V usage is TRBV9 and J usage is TRBJ1-6; TRBD1 agrees at 8 bases. Germline V gene lookup returns CDR1 SGDLS and CDR2 YYNGEE. The CDR3 spans 16 residues. V trimming: 2 bases; J trimming: 3 bases; junction bases outside the gene matches: 4. Variable domain in full (rest from reference TRBV9 and TRBJ1-6): DSGVTQTPKHLITATGQRVTLRCSPRSGDLSVYWYQQSLDQGLQFLIQYYNGEERAKGNILERFSAQQFPDLHSELNLSSLELGDSALYFCASSVMGTGYNSPLHFGNGTRLTVT.

For the CDR3, the DNA is TGCGCCAGCAGTGGTCATGGTTGGGGGACGGAGAACACTGAAGCTTTCTTT. Its protein product is CASSGHGWGTENTEAFF. V and J are TRBV4-1 and TRBJ1-1; TRBD1 might be the D (5 bases). CDR3 length equals 17 residues. The V end was cut by 6 bases, the J end by 1 base, with 21 bases between. Per the germline V gene, CDR1 is MGHRA and CDR2 is YSYEKL.

This clone showed up just a few times. The J gene is TRBJ1-1, the V gene TRBV18; perhaps TRBD1 as D (5 bases). The CDR3 is made up of 15 amino acids. Germline CDR1 is KGHSH and CDR2 is LQKENI. Trimming took off 6 bases at V and 2 bases at J, with 16 bases between the two ends. The CDR3, as DNA: TGTGCCAGCTCCCTATCTCTGCAGGGAAACACTGAAGCTTTCTTT. Encoded protein: CASSLSLQGNTEAFF.

This clone has just a few counts. V usage is TRBV15 and J usage is TRBJ1-1; 7 bases line up with TRBD1. Losses at the gene ends were 1 base for V and 1 base for J; bases not matched to a gene: 3. The CDR3 covers 15 residues. The germline V gene encodes CDR1 LNHNV and CDR2 YYDKDF (reference sequence). The CDR3 DNA is TGTGCCACCAGCAGAGCGACAGGGCCGAACACTGAAGCTTTCTTT. Amino acid sequence: CATSRATGPNTEAFF.

The V gene is TRBV28, the J gene TRBJ2-7, with D hard to call. Germline V gene sequence: CDR1 MDHEN, CDR2 SYDVKM. V lost 6 bases and J lost 4, with 16 bases in between. This CDR3 has 14 residues. The CDR3 DNA reads as TGTGCCAGCAGGGATAGGCCACCTTATTACGAGCAGTACTTC. It encodes CASRDRPPYYEQYF.

This chain joins TRBV7-8 and TRBJ2-1; D might be TRBD2 (6 bases). The CDR3 length is 12 residues. Germline loops: CDR1 SGHVS, CDR2 FQNEAQ. The V end lost 5 bases, the J end lost 6 bases, and 8 bases lay between the germline ends. The chain's CDR3 is CASSRELNEQFF. CDR3 in DNA: TGTGCCAGCAGCCGGGAGCTCAATGAGCAGTTCTTC. Supplemented by reference TRBV7-8 and TRBJ2-1, the full variable domain reads GAGVSQSPRYKVAKRGQDVALRCDPISGHVSLFWYQQALGQGPEFLTYFQNEAQLDKSGLPSDRFFAERPEGSVSTLKIQRTQQEDSAVYLCASSRELNEQFFGPGTRLTVL.

This sequence joins TRBV9 and TRBJ2-4; D remains ambiguous. CDR1 SGDLS and CDR2 YYNGEE come from the germline V gene. Trimming left V 0 bases short and J 3 bases short, with 7 bases between. The CDR3 extends over 14 amino acids. Written as DNA, the CDR3 is TGTGCCAGCAGCGTAGGGGATGTCAAAAACATTCAGTACTTC. Translating it yields CASSVGDVKNIQYF.

J is TRBJ1-4 and V is TRBV4-2; the match to TRBD1 covers 8 bases. The CDR3 totals 15 residues. CDR1 is LGHNA and CDR2 is YNFKEQ in the germline V gene. Trimming took 4 bases from V and 6 from J; bases not matched to a gene: 7. CDR3 residues: CASSPSGTGDEKLFF. The CDR3 nucleotides are TGTGCCAGCAGCCCCTCCGGGACAGGAGATGAAAAACTGTTTTTT.

This rearrangement joins TRBV29-1 to TRBJ2-1; 10 nucleotides align to TRBD1. Germline V gives CDR1 SQVTM, CDR2 ANQGSEA. V dropped 1 base and J dropped 8; count of bases not matched to a gene: 5. The CDR3 length is 14 residues. The CDR3 region is CSVEGDRGGDEQFF. CDR3 nucleotide sequence: TGCAGCGTTGAAGGGGACAGGGGAGGGGATGAGCAGTTCTTC.